A selection of T cell receptor beta chains follows, all from one sample in a study of shared clonotypes between healthy human individuals. Assay used: immunoSEQ multiplex PCR; TCRdb lists only in-frame clones, some missing. Of 2,500,000 or so clones detected, roughly 93% appear once; the ten largest clones hold 0.36%. Sequencing input: naive CD4+ T cells from PBMCs. The receptors originated from a man younger than 30 in good health. Some clones in this sample may be carry-over from other donors' samples. CDR3s include the opening cysteine and the closing phenylalanine or tryptophan. The D gene is left open where the match is weak. The size field is filled for only some rows; it gives once, few, many or a size class.

j_call: TRBJ2-7; v_call: TRBV7-3; clone_size: .; d_call: .; cdr3_nt: TGTGCCAGCAGCTTAGCGGATAGCTCCTACGAGCAGTACTTC; cdr3_aa: CASSLADSSYEQYF
j_call: TRBJ1-1; v_call: TRBV25-1; clone_size: .; d_call: TRBD1; cdr3_nt: TGTGCCAGCGTAAGACAGGGGGCAAAAGGAACTGAAGCTTTCTTT; cdr3_aa: CASVRQGAKGTEAFF
j_call: TRBJ2-3; v_call: TRBV18; clone_size: .; d_call: TRBD1; cdr3_nt: TGTGCCAGCTCACCCCAAAGACAGGGCGGCGTTGGAGATACGCAGTATTTT; cdr3_aa: CASSPQRQGGVGDTQYF
j_call: TRBJ2-7; v_call: TRBV5-1; clone_size: .; d_call: TRBD2; cdr3_nt: TGCGCCAGCAGCTCCGGGACTACCCCTTACGAGCAGTACTTC; cdr3_aa: CASSSGTTPYEQYF
j_call: TRBJ2-1; v_call: TRBV5-1; clone_size: .; d_call: TRBD1; cdr3_nt: TGCGCCAGCAGCTTGGACAGGGGTTACAATGAGCAGTTCTTC; cdr3_aa: CASSLDRGYNEQFF
j_call: TRBJ2-1; v_call: TRBV5-7; clone_size: .; d_call: TRBD2; cdr3_nt: TGTGCCAGCAGCTTGACCGGGACTAGCGGGGGGGTAGAGCAGTTCTTC; cdr3_aa: CASSLTGTSGGVEQFF
j_call: TRBJ2-5; v_call: TRBV14; clone_size: .; d_call: .; cdr3_nt: TGTGCCAGCAGCCAAAGATACCAGACCTCCGCGGAGACCCAGTACTTC; cdr3_aa: CASSQRYQTSAETQYF
j_call: TRBJ2-2; v_call: TRBV19; clone_size: .; d_call: .; cdr3_nt: TGTGCCAGTAGTATTAACGTTAACACCGGGGAGCTGTTTTTT; cdr3_aa: CASSINVNTGELFF
j_call: TRBJ1-2; v_call: TRBV6-1; clone_size: .; d_call: .; cdr3_nt: TGTGCCAGCACCGAGCAGGGGCTAGGGGACTATGGCTACACCTTC; cdr3_aa: CASTEQGLGDYGYTF
j_call: TRBJ1-6; v_call: TRBV5-1; clone_size: .; d_call: .; cdr3_nt: TGCGCCAGCAGCTTGGGACAGGTTTATAATTCACCCCTCCACTTT; cdr3_aa: CASSLGQVYNSPLHF
j_call: TRBJ2-5; v_call: TRBV10-2; clone_size: .; d_call: TRBD1; cdr3_nt: TGCGCCAGCAGTGATTGGACAGGGGGAGAGACCCAGTACTTC; cdr3_aa: CASSDWTGGETQYF
j_call: TRBJ2-5; v_call: TRBV28; clone_size: .; d_call: .; cdr3_nt: TGTGCCAGCAGTCTCCAGGGGGGGGTCCAAGAGACCCAGTACTTC; cdr3_aa: CASSLQGGVQETQYF
j_call: TRBJ2-5; v_call: TRBV28; clone_size: .; d_call: .; cdr3_nt: TGTGCCAGCAACAACTGGGCGGCTGAAGAGACCCAGTACTTC; cdr3_aa: CASNNWAAEETQYF
j_call: TRBJ2-7; v_call: TRBV7-9; clone_size: .; d_call: TRBD2; cdr3_nt: TGTGCCAGCAATTCGTCGACCGGGACTACCGAGCAGTACTTC; cdr3_aa: CASNSSTGTTEQYF
j_call: TRBJ2-5; v_call: TRBV6-1; clone_size: .; d_call: .; cdr3_nt: TGTGCCAGCACGCGAGACACGTTCCAAGAGACCCAGTACTTC; cdr3_aa: CASTRDTFQETQYF
j_call: TRBJ2-5; v_call: TRBV7-6; clone_size: .; d_call: .; cdr3_nt: TGTGCCAGCAGCTTATTCGGTACTAGCTATTTAGAGACCCAGTACTTC; cdr3_aa: CASSLFGTSYLETQYF
j_call: TRBJ2-7; v_call: TRBV7-6; clone_size: .; d_call: TRBD1; cdr3_nt: TGTGCCAGCCGCCGACAGGGGTCCTACGAGCAGTACTTC; cdr3_aa: CASRRQGSYEQYF
j_call: TRBJ2-3; v_call: TRBV5-4; clone_size: .; d_call: .; cdr3_nt: TGTGCCAGCAGGGGGCCGGATACGCAGTATTTT; cdr3_aa: CASRGPDTQYF
j_call: TRBJ2-3; v_call: TRBV6-1; clone_size: .; d_call: TRBD2; cdr3_nt: TGTGCCAGCAGTGGGGGAGGGACTCTATTTGCAGATACGCAGTATTTT; cdr3_aa: CASSGGGTLFADTQYF
j_call: TRBJ1-2; v_call: TRBV19; clone_size: .; d_call: TRBD1; cdr3_nt: TGTGCCAGTAGTACCCGGGACAGAGGTGGCTACACCTTC; cdr3_aa: CASSTRDRGGYTF
j_call: TRBJ2-1; v_call: TRBV9; clone_size: .; d_call: .; cdr3_nt: TGTGCCAGCAGCCCACAGGGACTACCCCTATACAATGAGCAGTTCTTC; cdr3_aa: CASSPQGLPLYNEQFF
j_call: TRBJ2-7; v_call: TRBV6-6; clone_size: few; d_call: TRBD2; cdr3_nt: TGTGCCAGCACGCTTAGCGGGAGCTCTCCCGAGCAGTACTTC; cdr3_aa: CASTLSGSSPEQYF
j_call: TRBJ2-1; v_call: TRBV7-9; clone_size: .; d_call: TRBD2; cdr3_nt: TGTGCCAGCAGCTTAGACCATAGCGGGAGCTCCTACAATGAGCAGTTCTTC; cdr3_aa: CASSLDHSGSSYNEQFF
j_call: TRBJ2-1; v_call: TRBV7-9; clone_size: .; d_call: TRBD2; cdr3_nt: TGTGCCAGCAGCTTACGGTGGGAGGGCCCCAATGAGCAGTTCTTC; cdr3_aa: CASSLRWEGPNEQFF
j_call: TRBJ2-2; v_call: TRBV6-1; clone_size: .; d_call: TRBD2; cdr3_nt: TGTGCCAGCAGACTGACTAGCGGTACTGGAGGGGAGCTGTTTTTT; cdr3_aa: CASRLTSGTGGELFF
j_call: TRBJ1-1; v_call: TRBV19; clone_size: .; d_call: .; cdr3_nt: TGTGCCAGTAGCTCGTACAGGGCCACTGAAGCTTTCTTT; cdr3_aa: CASSSYRATEAFF
j_call: TRBJ2-3; v_call: TRBV5-4; clone_size: once; d_call: .; cdr3_nt: TGTGCCAGCAGCCCTTCGATTCCAGATACGCAGTATTTT; cdr3_aa: CASSPSIPDTQYF
j_call: TRBJ2-7; v_call: TRBV4-2; clone_size: .; d_call: TRBD1; cdr3_nt: TGTGCCAGCTCCTTTAAGGACAGGGGGATCTACGAGCAGTACTTC; cdr3_aa: CASSFKDRGIYEQYF
j_call: TRBJ2-7; v_call: TRBV28; clone_size: .; d_call: .; cdr3_nt: TGTGCCAGCAGTTTAGTTGAGCGGACCCCATCCTACGAGCAGTACTTC; cdr3_aa: CASSLVERTPSYEQYF
j_call: TRBJ1-5; v_call: TRBV7-8; clone_size: .; d_call: .; cdr3_nt: TGTGCCAGCAGCTCCGATTGGACGGTTAATCAGCCCCAGCATTTT; cdr3_aa: CASSSDWTVNQPQHF
j_call: TRBJ2-3; v_call: TRBV5-1; clone_size: .; d_call: .; cdr3_nt: TGCGCCAGCAGCTTGGATCCAACAGGGTCACCAGATACGCAGTATTTT; cdr3_aa: CASSLDPTGSPDTQYF
j_call: TRBJ1-4; v_call: TRBV7-3; clone_size: .; d_call: TRBD1; cdr3_nt: TGTGCCAGCAGCTTAGGTGGACAGGGACCTAATGAAAAACTGTTTTTT; cdr3_aa: CASSLGGQGPNEKLFF
j_call: TRBJ2-1; v_call: TRBV5-1; clone_size: once; d_call: .; cdr3_nt: TGCGCCAGCAGCTTGATCCTTCACAATGAGCAGTTCTTC; cdr3_aa: CASSLILHNEQFF
j_call: TRBJ2-5; v_call: TRBV6-6; clone_size: .; d_call: .; cdr3_nt: TGTGCCAGCAGTTACTCATCGGGCCACAAGACCCAGTACTTC; cdr3_aa: CASSYSSGHKTQYF
j_call: TRBJ2-3; v_call: TRBV5-4; clone_size: .; d_call: .; cdr3_nt: TGTGCCAGCAGTGATCGGGTAGTCACAGATACGCAGTATTTT; cdr3_aa: CASSDRVVTDTQYF
j_call: TRBJ2-7; v_call: TRBV5-4; clone_size: .; d_call: TRBD1; cdr3_nt: TGTGCCAGCAGCGATAGGACAGGGGGAATGCACGAGCAGTACTTC; cdr3_aa: CASSDRTGGMHEQYF
j_call: TRBJ2-7; v_call: TRBV4-2; clone_size: .; d_call: TRBD2; cdr3_nt: TGTGCCAGCAGCCAAGAGGGGACTAGTGGTTACGAGCAGTACTTC; cdr3_aa: CASSQEGTSGYEQYF
j_call: TRBJ1-2; v_call: TRBV7-2; clone_size: .; d_call: .; cdr3_nt: TGTGCCAGCAGCTTCTCCCGACAGGCGGCCTATGGCTACACCTTC; cdr3_aa: CASSFSRQAAYGYTF
j_call: TRBJ2-1; v_call: TRBV4-3; clone_size: .; d_call: TRBD2; cdr3_nt: TGCGCCAGCAGCCAAGCTAGCGGGAGCCTCAATGAGCAGTTCTTC; cdr3_aa: CASSQASGSLNEQFF
j_call: TRBJ2-5; v_call: TRBV10-1; clone_size: .; d_call: .; cdr3_nt: TGCGCCAGCAGTGAGGGGGCTCGGGAGACCCAGTACTTC; cdr3_aa: CASSEGARETQYF
j_call: TRBJ1-2; v_call: TRBV5-1; clone_size: .; d_call: .; cdr3_nt: TGCGCCAGCAACGGGGTGACGGGAGGTCATGGCTACACCTTC; cdr3_aa: CASNGVTGGHGYTF
j_call: TRBJ2-1; v_call: TRBV7-2; clone_size: .; d_call: TRBD2; cdr3_nt: TGTGCCAGCAGCTCGGGACTAGCGGGAGTGGGGTTAGTGGGTGAGCAGTTCTTC; cdr3_aa: CASSSGLAGVGLVGEQFF
j_call: TRBJ2-7; v_call: TRBV5-1; clone_size: .; d_call: TRBD2; cdr3_nt: TGCGCCAGCAGCGACCCGGGACTAGCGGGAGGAGACGAGCAGTACTTC; cdr3_aa: CASSDPGLAGGDEQYF
j_call: TRBJ2-7; v_call: TRBV19; clone_size: .; d_call: .; cdr3_nt: TGTGCCAGTATGAGCGAGTCCTACGAGCAGTACTTC; cdr3_aa: CASMSESYEQYF
j_call: TRBJ2-2; v_call: TRBV5-1; clone_size: once; d_call: .; cdr3_nt: TGCGCCAGCAGCTTGGCTCGGGATGGACTCGGGGAGCTGTTTTTT; cdr3_aa: CASSLARDGLGELFF
j_call: TRBJ1-2; v_call: TRBV19; clone_size: .; d_call: .; cdr3_nt: TGTGCCAGTAGACAGGGACATGGCTACACCTTC; cdr3_aa: CASRQGHGYTF
j_call: TRBJ1-4; v_call: TRBV2; clone_size: .; d_call: .; cdr3_nt: TGTGCCAGCGGGGGACCCTACGGGGAAAAACTGTTTTTT; cdr3_aa: CASGGPYGEKLFF
j_call: TRBJ1-5; v_call: TRBV2; clone_size: .; d_call: TRBD1; cdr3_nt: TGTGCCAGCAGTGCGAAACAGGGGGCAGGCAATCAGCCCCAGCATTTT; cdr3_aa: CASSAKQGAGNQPQHF
j_call: TRBJ2-1; v_call: TRBV18; clone_size: .; d_call: .; cdr3_nt: TGTGCCAGCTCACCAGGGGGGTTCGGCAATGAGCAGTTCTTC; cdr3_aa: CASSPGGFGNEQFF
j_call: TRBJ2-5; v_call: TRBV18; clone_size: .; d_call: .; cdr3_nt: TGTGCCAGCTCGACTGGAGAGACCCAGTACTTC; cdr3_aa: CASSTGETQYF
j_call: TRBJ1-1; v_call: TRBV5-1; clone_size: once; d_call: .; cdr3_nt: TGCGCCAGCAGCTTGGGTTTACGGGGGTTGAACACTGAAGCTTTCTTT; cdr3_aa: CASSLGLRGLNTEAFF
j_call: TRBJ1-4; v_call: TRBV15; clone_size: .; d_call: TRBD1; cdr3_nt: TGTGCCACCAGCAGAGATGGAACAGGGGCGGGGGAAAAACTGTTTTTT; cdr3_aa: CATSRDGTGAGEKLFF
j_call: TRBJ2-5; v_call: TRBV7-3; clone_size: .; d_call: .; cdr3_nt: TGTGCCAGCAGCTTAGCTGGGGGAGAGACCCAGTACTTC; cdr3_aa: CASSLAGGETQYF
j_call: TRBJ2-7; v_call: TRBV27; clone_size: once; d_call: .; cdr3_nt: TGTGCCAGCAGTGGGACCTACGAGCAGTACTTC; cdr3_aa: CASSGTYEQYF
j_call: TRBJ2-5; v_call: TRBV5-1; clone_size: .; d_call: .; cdr3_nt: TGCGCCAGCAGCTTGCGGTCAGCAGAGACCCAGTACTTC; cdr3_aa: CASSLRSAETQYF
j_call: TRBJ2-6; v_call: TRBV6-1; clone_size: .; d_call: .; cdr3_nt: TGTGCCAGCAGTACTCCAGGGGCCAACGTCCTGACTTTC; cdr3_aa: CASSTPGANVLTF
j_call: TRBJ1-3; v_call: TRBV28; clone_size: .; d_call: .; cdr3_nt: TGTGCCAGCAGTTTTACCAGGGCTGGAAACACCATATATTTT; cdr3_aa: CASSFTRAGNTIYF
j_call: TRBJ2-5; v_call: TRBV7-9; clone_size: .; d_call: TRBD1; cdr3_nt: TGTGCCAGCAGCGTCAGGGGGCAGGGGGAGACCCAGTACTTC; cdr3_aa: CASSVRGQGETQYF
j_call: TRBJ2-1; v_call: TRBV23-1; clone_size: .; d_call: .; cdr3_nt: TGCGCCAGCAGTCAATCGATTACGCCAAGACCGTACAATGAGCAGTTCTTC; cdr3_aa: CASSQSITPRPYNEQFF
j_call: TRBJ2-3; v_call: TRBV5-1; clone_size: .; d_call: .; cdr3_nt: TGCGCCAGCAGCCCAACGGTGGTAGATACGCAGTATTTT; cdr3_aa: CASSPTVVDTQYF